This T cell receptor (beta chain) was sequenced for a study of cytomegalovirus exposure and HLA in healthy donors. About the research overall: The Caucasian-associated ancestry cluster held around 81% of more than 350 genotyped donors. General study findings and limits: Common viral pathogens seemed to be connected with several of the most significant clusters, according to a later analysis. The authors listed roughly 150 TCR beta chains as cytomegalovirus-associated.

As for this clone: Its antigen remains unknown.

The PCR made use of 60 Vbeta and 13 Jbeta primers. TCRdb's copy holds only in-frame clones and misses some; the assay was immunoSEQ multiplex PCR. In the table there are over 200,000 clones, 75% to 85% of which are singletons. V shed 4 bases and J 0 bases; nucleotides not matched to a gene: 9. The CDR3 is 16 amino acids. Germline loops: CDR1 SGHTS, CDR2 YDEGEE. It was healthy bone marrow donors who served as donors. This TCR derives from a woman aged 60-75 years in good health and CMV-seropositive. Material for sequencing was PBMCs. V is TRBV5-8 and J is TRBJ1-2; TRBD1 agrees at 7 bases. DNA of the CDR3: TGTGCCAGCAGCCTTGGGACAGAGCCTACTAACTATGGCTACACCTTC. Its translation: CASSLGTEPTNYGYTF.